Listed here are 8 T cell receptor beta chains from one sample, sequenced in a study of monozygotic twins with cystic fibrosis. Here immunoSEQ multiplex PCR was the method, and the copy in TCRdb shows in-frame clones only, minus some. The sample shows about 25,000 clones, 75% to 95% of them seen only once. The sample was blood. These receptor sequences come from a girl aged 2 to 9 with cystic fibrosis.

The chain uses TRBV6-6 and TRBJ1-2; the D is unclear. Germline CDR1 is MNHNY and CDR2 is SVGAGI (reference sequence). The CDR3 consists of 11 residues. V was pared by 6 bases and J by 8 bases, with 10 bases between. The CDR3 coding sequence is TGTGCCAGCAGACTACGAGGGGGCTACACCTTC. Its protein product is CASRLRGGYTF.

J is TRBJ2-2 and V is TRBV5-1; 7 bases align to TRBD1. This CDR3 is built from 16 residues. Germline V gene lookup returns CDR1 SGHRS and CDR2 YFSETQ. V lost 0 bases, J lost 4 bases, and 6 bases stayed unmatched. The CDR3, as DNA: TGCGCCAGCAGCTTGGACAGGGGATTTAGCACCGGGGAGCTGTTTTTT. This codes for CASSLDRGFSTGELFF.

The chain combines TRBV4-1 with TRBJ2-7; no clear D. With 3 bases removed from V and 1 base from J, the gap between germline ends came to 10 bases. Germline CDR1 and CDR2: MGHRA and YSYEKL. CDR3 length equals 14 residues. DNA of the CDR3: TGCGCCAGCAGCCACCTGGGCCTGTCCTACGAGCAGTACTTC. It translates to CASSHLGLSYEQYF.

The chain combines TRBV15 with TRBJ2-3; D uncertain. The CDR3 consists of 14 residues. The V and J ends lost 1 base and 0 bases respectively, with 5 bases between them. CDR1 and CDR2 (germline): LNHNV, YYDKDF (reference sequence). CDR3 protein: CATSRGTSTDTQYF. The CDR3 region has the DNA TGTGCCACCAGCAGAGGAACTAGCACAGATACGCAGTATTTT.

The V and J genes are TRBV4-1 and TRBJ1-1; TRBD1 is a possible D gene (6 bases). Germline CDR1 is MGHRA and CDR2 is YSYEKL. The CDR3 has 15 amino acids. Trimming took 6 bases from V and 1 from J, leaving 15 bases between them. The CDR3 loop is CASRHYRAGNTEAFF. The CDR3 region has the DNA TGCGCCAGCAGGCACTACAGGGCCGGGAACACTGAAGCTTTCTTT.

The chain recombines TRBV30 with TRBJ1-1, with D unclear. Germline CDR1 GTSNPN, CDR2 SVGIG (reference sequence). V lost 4 bases to trimming and J lost 6 bases, with 15 bases between them. The CDR3 runs 13 residues. CDR3 DNA: TGTGCCTGGATTCTCCGGGGTACGGCTGAAGCTTTCTTT. Its protein is CAWILRGTAEAFF. Looking up the rest from reference TRBV30 and TRBJ1-1 gives the full variable domain: SQTIHQWPATLVQPVGSPLSLECTVEGTSNPNLYWYRQAAGRGLQLLFYSVGIGQISSEVPQNLSASRPQDRQFILSSKKLLLSDSGFYLCAWILRGTAEAFFGQGTRLTVV.

This chain connects TRBV15 to TRBJ1-3; TRBD1 matches 10 bases. Germline V gene sequence: CDR1 LNHNV, CDR2 YYDKDF (reference sequence). J was trimmed by 5 bases and V by 3 bases; bases with no gene match: 7. The CDR3 contains 16 residues. CDR3 DNA: TGTGCCACCAGCAGGGACAGGGGGAGCCGAAGAAACACCATATATTTT. Amino acid sequence: CATSRDRGSRRNTIYF.

This clone has just a few counts. This chain uses TRBV30 with TRBJ2-5, with D perhaps matching TRBD1 (6 bases). Trimming stripped 4 bases from V and 0 bases from J, with 9 bases between. CDR1 is GTSNPN, CDR2 SVGIG, per germline (reference sequence). This CDR3 contains 13 residues. This CDR3 is CAWTDSHQETQYF. CDR3 in DNA: TGTGCCTGGACGGACAGCCACCAAGAGACCCAGTACTTC. Full variable domain (rest looked up from reference TRBV30 and TRBJ2-5): SQTIHQWPATLVQPVGSPLSLECTVEGTSNPNLYWYRQAAGRGLQLLFYSVGIGQISSEVPQNLSASRPQDRQFILSSKKLLLSDSGFYLCAWTDSHQETQYFGPGTRLLVL.